The entry below describes one T cell receptor (beta chain). Its antigen is unidentified. This sample is drawn from a study of response to subunit inactivated influenza vaccine. Broader study findings: The authors suggested that every seasonal influenza vaccination recruits few new T cells.

TCRdb reanalysed the RT-PCR reads using MiXCR and keeps one entry per CDR3 protein. The sample yields fewer than 700,000 distinct CDR3 sequences, around 13% seen once. Germline CDR1 reads DFQATT; CDR2 reads SNEGSKA (reference sequence). Trimming removed 3 bases from V and 8 bases from J; junction bases left unmatched: 18. This CDR3 region has 18 residues. The chain carries TRBV20-1 and TRBJ2-2; 10 bases fit TRBD2. The specimen was PBMCs from blood, collected roughly 48 days after vaccination. The source is a man aged 45 to 65 who received an inactivated influenza vaccine. The CDR3 protein is CSASMLAGERRTPGELFF. CDR3 nucleotides: TGCAGTGCTAGTATGCTAGCGGGAGAAAGGAGGACCCCTGGGGAGCTGTTTTTT.